Listed here is a single T cell receptor (beta chain). The antigen remains unidentified. The CDR3 has 15 residues. Germline CDR1 SGHVS, CDR2 FNYEAQ. V gave up 2 bases and J gave up 2 bases, with 13 bases separating them. The data were taken from a study of graft-versus-host responses after intestinal transplantation. For the study at large: The transplants performed in recipients were multivisceral, liver-intestinal, or isolated intestinal.

Clones were sequenced by immunoSEQ multiplex PCR, and TCRdb holds only the in-frame ones, with some missing. The top ten clones hold roughly 0.9% of a sample with roughly 100,000 clones, more than 85% of them seen once. This chain connects TRBV7-6 to TRBJ2-7; possibly TRBD1 for D (5 bases). Material: unstimulated CD4+ T cells sorted from spleen or lymph node cells, obtained before intestinal transplant. This TCR was recovered from a human donor who received an intestinal transplant. CDR3 protein: CASSLRGDSPYEQYF. The CDR3 region has the DNA TGTGCCAGCAGCTTAAGGGGTGACAGCCCCTACGAGCAGTACTTC.